Sequencing of this T cell receptor (beta chain) was carried out in a study of metastatic and nonmetastatic thyroid tumors. Among the patients, none had received any treatment before thyroid surgery. TCRdb re-analyzed the PCR reads through MiXCR. Of approximately 21,000 clones detected, 22% appear once; the ten largest clones hold approximately 8.1%. This clone was counted between two and nine times. No antigen is known for it. CDR1 and CDR2 (germline): SGHRS, YFSETQ. Germline trimming cut 5 bases from V and 6 bases from J; bases unmatched to any gene: 13. The CDR3 has 15 residues. Points from the study as a whole: TCR beta diversity was reportedly significantly higher in malignant thyroid tumors than benign nodules, in blood and tumor.

The TCR was taken from a female donor with papillary thyroid cancer or a benign thyroid nodule (not recorded which). Some clones in this sample may be carry-over from other donors' samples. Input material: adjacent normal tissue. This chain uses TRBV5-1 with TRBJ2-7; 8 nucleotides match TRBD1. CDR3 in amino acids: CASSGFGDRILEQYF. The CDR3 DNA is TGCGCCAGCAGTGGCTTTGGGGACAGGATTCTCGAGCAGTACTTC.